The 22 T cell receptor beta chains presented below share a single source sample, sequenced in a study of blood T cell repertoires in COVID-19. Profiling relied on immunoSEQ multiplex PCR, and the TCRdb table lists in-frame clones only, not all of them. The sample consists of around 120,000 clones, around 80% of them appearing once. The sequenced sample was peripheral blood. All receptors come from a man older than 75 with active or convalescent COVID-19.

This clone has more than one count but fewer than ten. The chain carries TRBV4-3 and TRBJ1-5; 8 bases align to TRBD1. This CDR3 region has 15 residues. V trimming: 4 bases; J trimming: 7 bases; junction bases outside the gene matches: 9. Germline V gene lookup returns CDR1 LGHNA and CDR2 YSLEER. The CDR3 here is CASSRTGQGGQPQHF. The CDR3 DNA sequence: TGCGCCAGCAGCCGGACCGGACAGGGCGGGCAGCCCCAGCATTTT.

CDR3 DNA sequence: TGTGCCAGCGGAGCGGGGGGTTCCTACGAGCAGTACTTC. This translates into CASGAGGSYEQYF. The rearrangement uses TRBV12-3 or TRBV12-4 and TRBJ2-7, with TRBD2 matching over 9 bases. This CDR3 comprises 13 residues. V shed 8 bases and J 1 base; nucleotides not matched to a gene: 3.

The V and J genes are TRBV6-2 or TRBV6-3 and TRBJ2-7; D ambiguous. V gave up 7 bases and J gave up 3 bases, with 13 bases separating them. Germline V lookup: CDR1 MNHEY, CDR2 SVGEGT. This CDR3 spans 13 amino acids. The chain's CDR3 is CASTPGLYYEQYF. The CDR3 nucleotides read TGTGCCAGCACCCCTGGGCTCTACTACGAGCAGTACTTC.

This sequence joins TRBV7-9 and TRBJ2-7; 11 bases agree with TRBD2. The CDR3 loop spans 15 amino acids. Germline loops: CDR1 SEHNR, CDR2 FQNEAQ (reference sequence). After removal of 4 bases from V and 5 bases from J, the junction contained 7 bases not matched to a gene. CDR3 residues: CASSSPSGGPDEQYF. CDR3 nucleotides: TGTGCCAGCAGCTCCCCTAGCGGGGGGCCGGACGAGCAGTACTTC. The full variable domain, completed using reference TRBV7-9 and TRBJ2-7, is DTGVSQNPRHKITKRGQNVTFRCDPISEHNRLYWYRQTLGQGPEFLTYFQNEAQLEKSRLLSDRFSAERPKGSFSTLEIQRTEQGDSAMYLCASSSPSGGPDEQYFGPGTRLTVT.

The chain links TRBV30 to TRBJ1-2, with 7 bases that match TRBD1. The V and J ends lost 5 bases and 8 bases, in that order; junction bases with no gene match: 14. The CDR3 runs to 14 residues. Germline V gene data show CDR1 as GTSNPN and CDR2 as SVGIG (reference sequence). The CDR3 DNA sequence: TGTGCCTGGTCAAAGAAACAGGGGATCAGGGGCTACACCTTC. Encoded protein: CAWSKKQGIRGYTF.

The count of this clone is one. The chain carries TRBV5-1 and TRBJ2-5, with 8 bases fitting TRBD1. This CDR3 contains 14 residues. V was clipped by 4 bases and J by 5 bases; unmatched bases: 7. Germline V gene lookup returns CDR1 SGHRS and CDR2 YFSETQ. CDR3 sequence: CASSTSRGRETQYF. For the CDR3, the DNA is TGCGCCAGCAGCACGTCCAGGGGGCGGGAGACCCAGTACTTC. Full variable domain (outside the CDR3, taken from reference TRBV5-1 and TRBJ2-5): KAGVTQTPRYLIKTRGQQVTLSCSPISGHRSVSWYQQTPGQGLQFLFEYFSETQRNKGNFPGRFSGRQFSNSRSEMNVSTLELGDSALYLCASSTSRGRETQYFGPGTRLLVL.

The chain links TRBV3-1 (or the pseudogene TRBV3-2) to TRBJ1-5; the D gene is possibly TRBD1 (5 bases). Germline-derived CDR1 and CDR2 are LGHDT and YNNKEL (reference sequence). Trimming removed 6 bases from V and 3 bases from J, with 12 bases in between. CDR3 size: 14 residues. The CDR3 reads CASSPRQINQPQHF. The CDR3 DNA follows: TGTGCCAGCAGTCCGAGACAGATCAATCAGCCCCAGCATTTT.

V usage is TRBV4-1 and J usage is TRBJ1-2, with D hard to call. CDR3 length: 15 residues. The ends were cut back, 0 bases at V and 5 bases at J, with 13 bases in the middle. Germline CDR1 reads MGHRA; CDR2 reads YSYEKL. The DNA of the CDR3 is TGCGCCAGCAGCCAAGACAACAGATTGTTGTATGGCTACACCTTC. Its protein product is CASSQDNRLLYGYTF.

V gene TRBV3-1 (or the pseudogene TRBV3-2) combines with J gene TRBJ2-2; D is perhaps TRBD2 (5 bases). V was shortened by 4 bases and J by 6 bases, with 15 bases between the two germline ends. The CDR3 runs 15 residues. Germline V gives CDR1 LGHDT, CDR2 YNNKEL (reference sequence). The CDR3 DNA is TGTGCCAGCAGCCCGACTAAATATAATCCCGGGGAGCTGTTTTTT. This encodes CASSPTKYNPGELFF.

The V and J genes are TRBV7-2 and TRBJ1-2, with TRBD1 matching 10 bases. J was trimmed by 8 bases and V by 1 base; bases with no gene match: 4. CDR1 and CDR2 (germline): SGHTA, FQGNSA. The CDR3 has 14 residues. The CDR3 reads CASSLETGGVGYTF. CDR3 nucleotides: TGTGCCAGCAGCTTAGAGACAGGGGGCGTCGGCTACACCTTC.

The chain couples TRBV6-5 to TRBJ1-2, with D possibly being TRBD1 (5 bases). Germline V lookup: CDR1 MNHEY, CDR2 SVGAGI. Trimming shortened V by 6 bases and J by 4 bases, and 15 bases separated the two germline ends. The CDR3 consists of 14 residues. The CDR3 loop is CASRIGQGGYGYTF. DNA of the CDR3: TGTGCCAGCAGGATTGGGCAGGGCGGCTATGGCTACACCTTC.

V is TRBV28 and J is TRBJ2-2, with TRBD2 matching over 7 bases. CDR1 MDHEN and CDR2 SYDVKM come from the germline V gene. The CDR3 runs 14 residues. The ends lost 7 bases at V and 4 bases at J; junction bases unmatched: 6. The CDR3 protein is CASTTGGRTGELFF. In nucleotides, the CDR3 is TGTGCCAGCACCACGGGGGGACGCACCGGGGAGCTGTTTTTT. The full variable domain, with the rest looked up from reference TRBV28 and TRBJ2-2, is DVKVTQSSRYLVKRTGEKVFLECVQDMDHENMFWYRQDPGLGLRLIYFSYDVKMKEKGDIPEGYSVSREKKERFSLILESASTNQTSMYLCASTTGGRTGELFFGEGSRLTVL.

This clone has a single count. Here the CDR3 reads CASSLGWGRSQETQYF. Written as DNA, the CDR3 is TGCGCCAGCAGCCTTGGTTGGGGGCGCAGCCAAGAGACCCAGTACTTC. The V gene is TRBV5-1, the J gene TRBJ2-5; maybe TRBD1 (6 bases). CDR1 and CDR2 (germline): SGHRS, YFSETQ. V dropped 4 bases and J dropped 1 base, with 17 bases sitting between them. The CDR3 runs 16 residues.

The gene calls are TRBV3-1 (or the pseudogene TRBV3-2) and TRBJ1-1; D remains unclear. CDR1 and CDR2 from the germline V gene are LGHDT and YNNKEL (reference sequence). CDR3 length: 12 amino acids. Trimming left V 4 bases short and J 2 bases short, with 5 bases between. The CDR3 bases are TGTGCCAGCAGCCCTGGCAACACTGAAGCTTTCTTT. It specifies CASSPGNTEAFF.

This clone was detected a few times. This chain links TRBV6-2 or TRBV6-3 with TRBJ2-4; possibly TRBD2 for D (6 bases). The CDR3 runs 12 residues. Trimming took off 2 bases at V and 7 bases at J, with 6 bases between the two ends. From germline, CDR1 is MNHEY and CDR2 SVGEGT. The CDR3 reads CASSYGGNIQYF. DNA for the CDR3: TGTGCCAGCAGTTACGGGGGGAACATTCAGTACTTC.

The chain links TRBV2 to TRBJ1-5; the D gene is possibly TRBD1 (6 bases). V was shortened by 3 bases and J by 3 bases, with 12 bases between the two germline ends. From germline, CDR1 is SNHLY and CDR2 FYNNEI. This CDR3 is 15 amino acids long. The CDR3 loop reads CASSEEQGFNQPQHF. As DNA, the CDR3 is TGTGCCAGCAGTGAGGAACAGGGTTTCAATCAGCCCCAGCATTTT.

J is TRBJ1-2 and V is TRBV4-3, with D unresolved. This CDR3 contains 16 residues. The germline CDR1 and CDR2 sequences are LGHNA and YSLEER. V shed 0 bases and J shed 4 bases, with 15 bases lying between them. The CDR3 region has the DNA TGCGCCAGCAGCCAAGATCTTCAGCTCCGGGTCTATGGCTACACCTTC. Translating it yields CASSQDLQLRVYGYTF.

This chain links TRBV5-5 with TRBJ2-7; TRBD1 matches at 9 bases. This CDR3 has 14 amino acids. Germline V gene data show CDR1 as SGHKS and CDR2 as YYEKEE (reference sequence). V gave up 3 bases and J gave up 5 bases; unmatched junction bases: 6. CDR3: CASSSGQGLDEQYF. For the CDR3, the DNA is TGTGCCAGCAGCTCGGGACAGGGTTTGGACGAGCAGTACTTC.

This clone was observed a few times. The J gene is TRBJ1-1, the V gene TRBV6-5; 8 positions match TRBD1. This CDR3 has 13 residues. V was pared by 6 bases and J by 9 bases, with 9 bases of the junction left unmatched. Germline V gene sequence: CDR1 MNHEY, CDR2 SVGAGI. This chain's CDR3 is CASSRGQGAKAFF. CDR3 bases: TGTGCCAGCAGCCGTGGACAGGGCGCTAAAGCTTTCTTT.

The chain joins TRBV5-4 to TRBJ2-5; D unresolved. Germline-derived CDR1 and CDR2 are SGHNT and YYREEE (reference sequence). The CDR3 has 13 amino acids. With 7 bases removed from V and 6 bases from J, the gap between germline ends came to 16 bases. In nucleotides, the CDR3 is TGTGCCAGCTTGAACCGCAGTACAAAGACCCAGTACTTC. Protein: CASLNRSTKTQYF.

The CDR3 sequence: CASSLGGSSPLHF. The CDR3 nucleotides are TGCGCCAGCAGCTTGGGTGGGAGTTCACCCCTCCACTTT. The V gene is TRBV5-1, the J gene TRBJ1-6, with D uncertain. Trimming left V 0 bases short and J 9 bases short, with 7 bases between. Looked up from germline, CDR1 is SGHRS and CDR2 is YFSETQ. CDR3 size: 13 residues.

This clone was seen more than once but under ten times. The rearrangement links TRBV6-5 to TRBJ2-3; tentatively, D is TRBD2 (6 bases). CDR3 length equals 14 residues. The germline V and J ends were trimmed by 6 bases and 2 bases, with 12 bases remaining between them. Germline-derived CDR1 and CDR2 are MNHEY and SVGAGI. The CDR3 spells CASRPGLLTDTQYF. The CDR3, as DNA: TGTGCCAGCAGACCGGGACTCCTCACAGATACGCAGTATTTT.